This T cell receptor beta chain was documented in a study of T-cell reconstitution after alpha-beta-depleted transplantation in children. Study-wide findings and caveats: Expanded graft clones numbering several hundred reportedly gave rise to alpha-beta T cells about two months after transplant. The origin of high day-60 TCRbeta diversity in some patients lay in surviving recipient T cells and thymic progenitors. When one year had passed after transplant, most T-cell counts and diversity came from newly produced T cells.

Preparation of the TCRbeta library was carried out with unique molecular identifiers. TCRdb recomputed calls from the PCR reads with MiXCR, one row per CDR3 protein. Among 750,000 to 950,000 distinct CDR3 sequences listed, 16% were seen once. The V and J ends lost 4 bases and 5 bases, in that order; junction bases with no gene match: 9. The CDR3 loop spans 15 amino acids. Germline V gene sequence: CDR1 SGHRS, CDR2 YFSETQ. In regard to this clonotype: The antigen is undetermined.

The rearrangement joins TRBV5-1 to TRBJ2-7; 10 bases match TRBD2. The source material was PBMCs, mostly from graft donor cells, sampled 360 days after TCRalphabeta/CD19-depleted stem cell transplant. The receptor comes from a male patient aged 10 to 17 who had a stem cell transplant for acute lymphoblastic leukemia, so the T cells may come from the graft donor. In DNA, the CDR3 is TGCGCCAGCAGCGGCATTAGCGGGAGGTCCCACGAGCAGTACTTC. Translating it yields CASSGISGRSHEQYF.